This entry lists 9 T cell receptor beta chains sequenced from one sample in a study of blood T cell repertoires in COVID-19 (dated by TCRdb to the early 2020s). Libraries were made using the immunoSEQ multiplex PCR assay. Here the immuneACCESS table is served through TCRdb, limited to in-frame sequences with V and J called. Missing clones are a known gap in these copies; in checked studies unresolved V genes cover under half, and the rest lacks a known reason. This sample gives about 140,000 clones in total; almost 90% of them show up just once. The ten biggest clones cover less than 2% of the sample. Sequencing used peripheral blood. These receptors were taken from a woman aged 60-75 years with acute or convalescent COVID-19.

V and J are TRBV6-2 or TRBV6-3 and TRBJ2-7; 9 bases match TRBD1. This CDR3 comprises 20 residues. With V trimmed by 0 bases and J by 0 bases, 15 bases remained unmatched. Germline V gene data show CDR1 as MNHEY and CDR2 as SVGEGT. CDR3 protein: CASSYSSSHLGTGLSYEQYF. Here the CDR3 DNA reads TGTGCCAGCAGTTACTCAAGCTCCCACCTGGGGACAGGGCTCTCCTACGAGCAGTACTTC.

The CDR3 nucleotides are TGTGCCAGTAGCCGTGGACAGGGCGAGAGCTATGGCTACACCTTC. Translated, it gives CASSRGQGESYGYTF. The V gene is TRBV19, the J gene TRBJ1-2; 8 bases fit TRBD1. The CDR3 contains 15 residues. With V trimmed by 6 bases and J by 4 bases, 10 bases remained unmatched. CDR1 LNHDA and CDR2 SQIVND come from the germline V gene (reference sequence).

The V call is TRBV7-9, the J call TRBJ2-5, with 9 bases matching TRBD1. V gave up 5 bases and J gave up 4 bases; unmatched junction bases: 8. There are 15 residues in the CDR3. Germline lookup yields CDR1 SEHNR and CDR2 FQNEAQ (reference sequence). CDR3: CASSRMGQGVETQYF. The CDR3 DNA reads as TGTGCCAGCAGCCGTATGGGACAGGGTGTAGAGACCCAGTACTTC. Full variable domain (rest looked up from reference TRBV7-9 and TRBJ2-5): DTGVSQNPRHKITKRGQNVTFRCDPISEHNRLYWYRQTLGQGPEFLTYFQNEAQLEKSRLLSDRFSAERPKGSFSTLEIQRTEQGDSAMYLCASSRMGQGVETQYFGPGTRLLVL.

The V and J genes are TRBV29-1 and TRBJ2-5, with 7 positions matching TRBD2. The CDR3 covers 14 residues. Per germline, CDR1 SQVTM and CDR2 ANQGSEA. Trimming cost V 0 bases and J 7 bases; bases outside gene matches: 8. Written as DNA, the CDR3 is TGCAGCGTTGAAGAAGCGGGGATTGGCTCGACCCAGTACTTC. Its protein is CSVEEAGIGSTQYF.

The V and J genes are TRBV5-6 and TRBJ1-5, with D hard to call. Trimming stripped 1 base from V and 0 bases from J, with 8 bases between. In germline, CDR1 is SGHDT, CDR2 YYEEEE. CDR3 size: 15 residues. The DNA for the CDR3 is TGTGCCAGCAGCTTGATCGCAGATAGCAATCAGCCCCAGCATTTT. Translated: CASSLIADSNQPQHF.

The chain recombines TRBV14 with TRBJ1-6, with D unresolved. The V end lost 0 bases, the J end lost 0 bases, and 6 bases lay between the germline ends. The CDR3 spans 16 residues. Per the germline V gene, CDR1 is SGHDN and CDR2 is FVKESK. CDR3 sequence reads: CASSQDVLSYNSPLHF. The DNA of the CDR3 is TGTGCCAGCAGCCAAGATGTTCTCTCCTATAATTCACCCCTCCACTTT.

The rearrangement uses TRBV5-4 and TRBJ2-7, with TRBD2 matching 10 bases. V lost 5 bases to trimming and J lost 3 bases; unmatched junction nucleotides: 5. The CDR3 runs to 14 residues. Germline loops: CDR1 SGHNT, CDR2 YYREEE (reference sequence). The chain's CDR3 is CASRGGLADYEQYF. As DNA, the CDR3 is TGTGCCAGCAGGGGAGGACTAGCGGACTACGAGCAGTACTTC.

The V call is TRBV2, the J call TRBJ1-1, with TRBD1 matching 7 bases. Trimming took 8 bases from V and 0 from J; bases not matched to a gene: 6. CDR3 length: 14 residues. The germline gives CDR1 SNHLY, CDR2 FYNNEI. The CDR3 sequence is CASGLGQMNTEAFF. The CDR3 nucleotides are TGTGCCAGCGGTCTGGGACAGATGAACACTGAAGCTTTCTTT. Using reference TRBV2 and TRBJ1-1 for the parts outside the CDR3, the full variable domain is EPEVTQTPSHQVTQMGQEVILRCVPISNHLYFYWYRQILGQKVEFLVSFYNNEISEKSEIFDDQFSVERPDGSNFTLKIRSTKLEDSAMYFCASGLGQMNTEAFFGQGTRLTVV.

The CDR3: CAWAGQRDRGLTYEQFF. The CDR3 region has the DNA TGTGCCTGGGCCGGACAGCGGGACCGCGGTTTAACCTATGAGCAGTTCTTC. This rearrangement joins TRBV30 to TRBJ2-1, with a weak D call TRBD2 (7 bases). The CDR3 covers 17 residues. Germline V gives CDR1 GTSNPN, CDR2 SVGIG (reference sequence). The V gene lost 5 bases and the J gene lost 8 bases, with 28 bases spanning the gap.